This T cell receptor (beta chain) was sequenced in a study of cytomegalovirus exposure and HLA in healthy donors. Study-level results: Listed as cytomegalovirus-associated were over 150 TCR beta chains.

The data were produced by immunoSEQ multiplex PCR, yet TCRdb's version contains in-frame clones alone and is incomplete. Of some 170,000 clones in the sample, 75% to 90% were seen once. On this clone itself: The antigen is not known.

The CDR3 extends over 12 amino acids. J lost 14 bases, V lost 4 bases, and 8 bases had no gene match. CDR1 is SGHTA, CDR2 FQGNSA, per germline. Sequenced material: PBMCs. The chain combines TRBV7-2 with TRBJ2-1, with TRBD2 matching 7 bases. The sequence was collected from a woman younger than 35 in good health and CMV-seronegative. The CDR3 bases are TGTGCCAGCAGCTCCAGCGGGATTGGGGAGTTCTTC. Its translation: CASSSSGIGEFF.